This TCR beta chain is from a study of blood T cells in healthy people across ages. On the study more broadly: With template switching, about one barcoded beta molecule was captured per two T cells. Study outcomes and limitations: The donors' CMV status was not determined, possibly confounding changes in expanded clonotypes.

The germline V gene encodes CDR1 SQVTM and CDR2 ANQGSEA. Trimming cost V 7 bases and J 7 bases; bases outside gene matches: 8. The CDR3 runs 12 residues. This clonotype occurred once. What it binds is unknown. Together with a sample-barcoded 5' primer, a J-beta primer mix was included in a second PCR lasting about 6 to 12 cycles. TCRdb called the 5' RACE reads again in MiXCR, with one record for every CDR3 protein. The sample has 700,000 to 900,000 distinct CDR3 sequences; about 53% are singletons. The clonotype comes from a man older than 75 in good health. Sample: blood. This sequence joins TRBV29-1 and TRBJ1-2; TRBD1 matches 8 bases. The CDR3 bases are TGCAGCGGTTGTTGGACAGGGACTGGCTACACCTTC. Its protein product is CSGCWTGTGYTF.